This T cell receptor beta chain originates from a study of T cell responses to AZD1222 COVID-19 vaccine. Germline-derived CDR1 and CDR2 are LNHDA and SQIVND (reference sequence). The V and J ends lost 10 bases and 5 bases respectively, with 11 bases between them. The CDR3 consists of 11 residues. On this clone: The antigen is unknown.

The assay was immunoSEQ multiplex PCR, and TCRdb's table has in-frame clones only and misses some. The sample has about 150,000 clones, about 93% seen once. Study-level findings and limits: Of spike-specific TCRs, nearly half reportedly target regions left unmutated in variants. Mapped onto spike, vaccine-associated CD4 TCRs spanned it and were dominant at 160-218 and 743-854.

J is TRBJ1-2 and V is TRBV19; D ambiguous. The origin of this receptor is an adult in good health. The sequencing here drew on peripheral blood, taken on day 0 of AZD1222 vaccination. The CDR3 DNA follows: TGTGCCACCGAAACGGGTTATGGCTACACCTTC. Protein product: CATETGYGYTF.